This passage covers 7 T cell receptor beta chains from one sample sequenced in a study of shared clonotypes between healthy human individuals. Method: immunoSEQ multiplex PCR; TCRdb's copy keeps in-frame clones and lacks some. Here the sample spans under 1,100,000 clones, around 78% being singletons. Sequences were obtained from memory CD4+ T cells from PBMCs. The subset: CD45RA-negative fraction. Every receptor here comes from a man between 18 and 29 years old in good health. Some clones in this sample may be carry-over from other donors' samples.

The chain couples TRBV19 to TRBJ1-4; D remains ambiguous. Germline CDR1 LNHDA, CDR2 SQIVND (reference sequence). There are 15 residues in the CDR3. V lost 4 bases, J lost 3 bases, and 12 bases lay in between. CDR3 amino acids: CASSNRAASNEKLFF. The CDR3, as DNA: TGTGCCAGTAGTAACCGTGCAGCCTCTAATGAAAAACTGTTTTTT. The full variable domain, in which reference TRBV19 and TRBJ1-4 provide the parts outside the CDR3, is DGGITQSPKYLFRKEGQNVTLSCEQNLNHDAMYWYRQDPGQGLRLIYYSQIVNDFQKGDIAEGYSVSREKKESFPLTVTSAQKNPTAFYLCASSNRAASNEKLFFGSGTQLSVL.

V and J are TRBV14 and TRBJ1-5; TRBD1 aligns across 8 bases. This CDR3 region has 16 residues. Germline V CDR1 and CDR2: SGHDN, FVKESK. The V segment lost 2 bases and the J segment 6 bases; nucleotides outside the gene matches: 9. CDR3 DNA sequence: TGTGCCAGCAGCCAATCTCAGACAGGGGCCGGTCAGCCCCAGCATTTT. Its protein product is CASSQSQTGAGQPQHF.

This chain uses TRBV7-9 with TRBJ1-4; a possible D gene is TRBD1 (5 bases). Germline V gene data show CDR1 as SEHNR and CDR2 as FQNEAQ (reference sequence). V lost 5 bases and J 5 bases, leaving 15 bases between the germline ends. This CDR3 has 15 amino acids. CDR3: CASSRNAGLNEKLFF. In DNA, the CDR3 is TGTGCCAGCAGCCGAAACGCGGGGCTAAATGAAAAACTGTTTTTT. Complete variable domain (other parts from reference TRBV7-9 and TRBJ1-4): DTGVSQNPRHKITKRGQNVTFRCDPISEHNRLYWYRQTLGQGPEFLTYFQNEAQLEKSRLLSDRFSAERPKGSFSTLEIQRTEQGDSAMYLCASSRNAGLNEKLFFGSGTQLSVL.

This clone was picked up one time. Other DNA sequences from this sample encode an identical CDR3 as well. The rearrangement joins TRBV2 to TRBJ2-5; D assignment may be TRBD1 or TRBD2 (5 bases each). V lost 6 bases and J lost 2, with 7 bases in between. Germline CDR1 SNHLY, CDR2 FYNNEI. CDR3 length: 12 residues. In DNA, the CDR3 is TGTGCCAGCAGGGGGGATCAAGAGACCCAGTACTTC. Translation: CASRGDQETQYF.

The rearrangement uses TRBV4-1 and TRBJ2-7, with 7 bases fitting TRBD2. Germline loops: CDR1 MGHRA, CDR2 YSYEKL. V shed 1 base and J 2 bases; nucleotides not matched to a gene: 8. The CDR3 is made up of 16 amino acids. The CDR3 region has the DNA TGCGCCAGCAGCCAAGGTCGTGCTAGCGGTACCTACGAGCAGTACTTC. It encodes CASSQGRASGTYEQYF.

The gene calls are TRBV5-1 and TRBJ1-2; D perhaps matches TRBD1 (6 bases). This CDR3 region has 15 residues. Germline assignment: CDR1 SGHRS and CDR2 YFSETQ. The ends were cut back, 4 bases at V and 7 bases at J, with 20 bases in the middle. Written as DNA, the CDR3 is TGCGCCAGCAGCGAACGGACAGACGGGGTGTCTGGCTACACCTTC. Translated, it gives CASSERTDGVSGYTF.

V usage is TRBV2 and J usage is TRBJ2-3; D is ambiguous. The CDR3 sequence is 13 residues long. Germline values: CDR1 SNHLY, CDR2 FYNNEI. Trimming stripped 3 bases from V and 6 bases from J, with 10 bases between. The DNA for the CDR3 is TGTGCCAGCAGTGATGGGGTGTCGGATACGCAGTATTTT. This codes for CASSDGVSDTQYF.